This T cell receptor beta chain was obtained from a study of T-cell reconstitution after alpha-beta-depleted transplantation in children. Between the trimmed V and J ends, which lost 0 bases and 5 bases, there was a span of 10 bases. Germline CDR1 SQVTM, CDR2 ANQGSEA. The CDR3 spans 13 residues. The authors prepared the TCRbeta library with unique molecular identifiers. One entry per CDR3 protein, called by TCRdb with MiXCR from the PCR reads. The table includes about 510,000 distinct CDR3 sequences, roughly 10% detected once. The TCR was taken from a female patient aged 2 to 10 who had a stem cell transplant for aplastic anemia, so the T cells may come from the graft donor. The V call is TRBV29-1, the J call TRBJ1-2, with a tentative D call TRBD1 (6 bases). This specimen was PBMCs, mostly from graft donor cells, taken 180 days after TCRalphabeta/CD19-depleted stem cell transplant. CDR3 loop: CSVEEGAGYGYTF. CDR3 bases: TGCAGCGTTGAAGAGGGGGCGGGTTATGGCTACACCTTC.